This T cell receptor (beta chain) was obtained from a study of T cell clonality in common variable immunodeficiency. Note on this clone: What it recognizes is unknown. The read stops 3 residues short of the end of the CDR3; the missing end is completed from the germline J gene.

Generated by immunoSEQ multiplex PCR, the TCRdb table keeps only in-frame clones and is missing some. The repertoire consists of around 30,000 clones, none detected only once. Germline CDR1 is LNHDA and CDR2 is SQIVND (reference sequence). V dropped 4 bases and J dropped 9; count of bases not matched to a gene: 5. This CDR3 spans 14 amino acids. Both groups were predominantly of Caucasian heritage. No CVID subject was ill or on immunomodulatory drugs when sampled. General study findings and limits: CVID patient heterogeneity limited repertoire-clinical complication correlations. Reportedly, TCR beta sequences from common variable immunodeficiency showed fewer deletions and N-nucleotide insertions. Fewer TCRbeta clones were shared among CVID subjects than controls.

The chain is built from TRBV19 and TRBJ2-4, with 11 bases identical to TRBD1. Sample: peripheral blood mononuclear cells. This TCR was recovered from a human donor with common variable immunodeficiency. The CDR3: CASSTGQGVGIQYF. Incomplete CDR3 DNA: TGTGCCAGTAGTACGGGACAGGGGGTGGGCATT.